This passage covers 21 T cell receptor beta chains from one sample sequenced in a study of beta chain features in type 1 diabetes. Of the isolated RNA, all was reverse transcribed, and so the sequenced material was expressed TCRB transcripts. Assay used: immunoSEQ multiplex PCR; TCRdb lists only in-frame clones, some missing. In the table there are about 68,000 clones, 45% to 50% of which are singletons. Regarding the study as a whole: Moderate yet significant TCRB CDR3 shortening was seen in Type 1 diabetes patients in all four CD4+ subsets.

These TCRs are of unknown antigen specificity. The sample was central memory CD4+ T cells from blood. All receptors come from a man aged 25 to 40 with type 1 diabetes.

The J gene is TRBJ2-2, the V gene TRBV7-6; D remains ambiguous. Germline values: CDR1 SGHVS, CDR2 FNYEAQ. The V end lost 1 base, the J end lost 2 bases, and 5 bases lay between the germline ends. This CDR3 region has 14 residues. As DNA, the CDR3 is TGTGCCAGCAGCTTAGTACAAAACACCGGGGAGCTGTTTTTT. It codes for CASSLVQNTGELFF.

The V call is TRBV5-1, the J call TRBJ2-5; a possible D gene is TRBD1 (5 bases). The CDR3 length is 14 residues. Trimming removed 5 bases from V and 4 bases from J, with 15 bases in between. Germline V gene sequence: CDR1 SGHRS, CDR2 YFSETQ. The CDR3 coding sequence is TGCGCCAGCAGTATGGACAAGCCTAGAGAGACCCAGTACTTC. Translating it yields CASSMDKPRETQYF.

This clone came up a few times. This chain joins TRBV19 and TRBJ2-5; TRBD2 might be the D (6 bases). This CDR3 comprises 16 residues. The V end lost 0 bases, the J end lost 5 bases, and 16 bases lay between the germline ends. In germline, CDR1 is LNHDA, CDR2 SQIVND (reference sequence). The CDR3 DNA sequence: TGTGCCAGTAGTATAGATGGGGAGGCCGGAGGTGAGACCCAGTACTTC. Its translation: CASSIDGEAGGETQYF.

This clone was observed a few times. The J gene is TRBJ2-7, the V gene TRBV28, with 7 nucleotides matching TRBD1. J was trimmed by 2 bases and V by 7 bases; bases with no gene match: 8. Germline V gene sequence: CDR1 MDHEN, CDR2 SYDVKM. The CDR3 runs 14 residues. The CDR3 spells CASTTGTATYEQYF. In nucleotides, the CDR3 is TGTGCCAGCACCACCGGGACAGCCACCTACGAGCAGTACTTC.

This chain uses TRBV6-1 with TRBJ2-2; D is perhaps TRBD2 (6 bases). The V end was cut by 8 bases, the J end by 7 bases, with 17 bases between. This CDR3 region has 14 residues. Germline V gene sequence: CDR1 MNHNS, CDR2 SASEGT. The DNA for the CDR3 is TGTGCCAGCGGACCGGGGGTGGCGAACGGGGAGCTGTTTTTT. It encodes CASGPGVANGELFF.

This clone was recorded a few times. V is TRBV11-2 and J is TRBJ2-2, with D possibly being TRBD1 (5 bases). V dropped 0 bases and J dropped 8 bases, with 7 bases sitting between them. The CDR3 sequence is 13 residues long. CDR1 and CDR2 (germline): SGHAT, FQNNGV. The CDR3 region is CASSLDRTGELFF. DNA for the CDR3: TGTGCCAGCAGCTTAGATCGGACAGGGGAGCTGTTTTTT.

CDR3 protein: CATRDRDPANEKLFF. As DNA, the CDR3 is TGTGCCACCCGGGACAGGGACCCAGCAAATGAAAAACTGTTTTTT. This chain uses TRBV19 with TRBJ1-4; the match to TRBD1 covers 9 bases. Germline trimming cut 10 bases from V and 5 bases from J; bases unmatched to any gene: 11. Germline CDR1 LNHDA, CDR2 SQIVND (reference sequence). The CDR3 consists of 15 residues.

Here the CDR3 reads CASSKAGIATDTQYF. The DNA for the CDR3 is TGTGCCAGCAGCAAAGCGGGAATCGCCACAGATACGCAGTATTTT. The chain links TRBV2 to TRBJ2-3, with 7 bases identical to TRBD2. CDR1 is SNHLY, CDR2 FYNNEI, per germline. This CDR3 region has 15 residues. V shed 6 bases and J 2 bases; nucleotides not matched to a gene: 8. Complete variable domain (other parts from reference TRBV2 and TRBJ2-3): EPEVTQTPSHQVTQMGQEVILRCVPISNHLYFYWYRQILGQKVEFLVSFYNNEISEKSEIFDDQFSVERPDGSNFTLKIRSTKLEDSAMYFCASSKAGIATDTQYFGPGTRLTVL.

The chain employs TRBV5-4 and TRBJ2-3; D is perhaps TRBD1 (6 bases). Germline loops: CDR1 SGHNT, CDR2 YYREEE (reference sequence). CDR3 length: 14 residues. Trimming shortened V by 1 base and J by 4 bases, and 10 bases separated the two germline ends. CDR3 in DNA: TGTGCCAGCAGCTTGCAGGGGAGCCCAGATACGCAGTATTTT. This codes for CASSLQGSPDTQYF.

V gene TRBV19 combines with J gene TRBJ1-2; D remains ambiguous. The CDR3 loop spans 13 amino acids. V was cut by 5 bases and J by 3 bases, with 10 bases left in between. Germline V gives CDR1 LNHDA, CDR2 SQIVND (reference sequence). Here the CDR3 DNA reads TGTGCCAGTAGTCCCCGCGGGGACTATGGCTACACCTTC. Translation gives CASSPRGDYGYTF.

This sequence joins TRBV21-1 and TRBJ1-2; TRBD1, the table's D call, was not compared with the DNA. TRBV21-1 is classified as a pseudogene. CDR3 length: 12 amino acids. The CDR3 region is CASTDRNYGYTF. CDR3 in DNA: TGTGCCAGCACGGACAGAAACTATGGCTACACCTTC.

This clone was seen a few times. This sequence joins TRBV6-1 and TRBJ2-1; D might be TRBD1 (6 bases). The germline V gene encodes CDR1 MNHNS and CDR2 SASEGT. The V gene lost 6 bases and the J gene lost 9 bases, with 9 bases spanning the gap. CDR3 size: 11 residues. CDR3 bases: TGTGCCAGCAGGGGACATCTTGAGCAGTTCTTC. Its translation: CASRGHLEQFF.

This clone appeared a few times. This same CDR3 is encoded by further DNA sequences in the sample. The chain carries TRBV5-1 and TRBJ2-5; the match to TRBD2 covers 13 bases. The trim removed 3 bases at V and 4 bases at J, leaving 3 bases unmatched. The CDR3 is 15 residues long. Germline V gives CDR1 SGHRS, CDR2 YFSETQ. The CDR3: CASSSRLAGGETQYF. In DNA, the CDR3 is TGCGCCAGCAGCTCACGACTAGCGGGAGGAGAGACCCAGTACTTC.

Only a few counts were recorded for this clone. V usage is TRBV2 and J usage is TRBJ1-5, with TRBD1 identical over 7 bases. Germline CDR1 and CDR2: SNHLY and FYNNEI. The CDR3 spans 15 residues. The ends lost 4 bases at V and 2 bases at J; junction bases unmatched: 5. The chain's CDR3 is CASSGTGSGNQPQHF. Written as DNA, the CDR3 is TGTGCCAGCAGTGGGACAGGATCGGGCAATCAGCCCCAGCATTTT.

The chain employs TRBV6-5 and TRBJ2-2; 10 bases match TRBD2. The junction had 3 bases not matched to a gene; V was cut back by 1 base and J by 4 bases. In germline, CDR1 is MNHEY, CDR2 SVGAGI. The CDR3 length is 16 residues. CDR3 region: CASSYFVAGGTGELFF. The DNA for the CDR3 is TGTGCCAGCAGTTACTTTGTAGCGGGGGGCACCGGGGAGCTGTTTTTT.

The chain combines TRBV20-1 with TRBJ2-1; no reliable D call. The CDR3 has 10 amino acids. V was shortened by 4 bases and J by 6 bases, with 4 bases between the two germline ends. Germline values: CDR1 DFQATT, CDR2 SNEGSKA (reference sequence). For the CDR3, the DNA is TGCAGTGCTACCTCCAATGAGCAGTTCTTC. It is translated as CSATSNEQFF.

The chain links TRBV19 to TRBJ2-1; maybe TRBD1 (6 bases). Per the germline V gene, CDR1 is LNHDA and CDR2 is SQIVND (reference sequence). V lost 2 bases and J lost 4, with 9 bases in between. The CDR3 has 14 residues. In DNA form, the CDR3 reads TGTGCCAGTAGTATACAGGGGAATTACAATGAGCAGTTCTTC. This gives the protein CASSIQGNYNEQFF.

This clone was detected only a few times. This chain joins TRBV7-9 and TRBJ2-1; D might be TRBD1 (5 bases). Germline V gene data show CDR1 as SEHNR and CDR2 as FQNEAQ (reference sequence). The CDR3 extends over 14 amino acids. Deletions cut 2 bases from V and 4 bases from J, with 9 bases between. This chain's CDR3 is CASSLIGDYNEQFF. The CDR3, as DNA: TGTGCCAGCAGCTTAATAGGGGATTACAATGAGCAGTTCTTC.

The CDR3 spells CASSLQTGRNGYTF. The CDR3 DNA is TGTGCCAGCAGCCTCCAGACAGGGAGGAATGGCTACACCTTC. The rearrangement joins TRBV14 to TRBJ1-2; 7 nucleotides match TRBD1. Germline loops: CDR1 SGHDN, CDR2 FVKESK. After removal of 4 bases from V and 6 bases from J, the junction contained 8 bases not matched to a gene. The CDR3 has 14 amino acids.

This chain links TRBV13 with TRBJ1-1; TRBD1 matches at 7 bases. The J segment lost 5 bases and the V segment lost 5 bases, leaving 8 bases of the junction unmatched. Germline lookup yields CDR1 PRHDT and CDR2 FYEKMQ (reference sequence). The CDR3 totals 14 residues. As DNA, the CDR3 is TGTGCCAGCAGCCCAGGACAGGTCTGGACTGAAGCTTTCTTT. Translation: CASSPGQVWTEAFF.

The rearrangement joins TRBV14 to TRBJ1-3; TRBD1 agrees at 8 bases. The V gene's germline CDR1 is SGHDN and CDR2 FVKESK. The CDR3 is made up of 17 amino acids. The junction had 9 bases not matched to a gene; V was cut back by 5 bases and J by 0 bases. For the CDR3, the DNA is TGTGCCAGCAGCTACGGACAGGGATCCTACTCTGGAAACACCATATATTTT. It translates to CASSYGQGSYSGNTIYF.